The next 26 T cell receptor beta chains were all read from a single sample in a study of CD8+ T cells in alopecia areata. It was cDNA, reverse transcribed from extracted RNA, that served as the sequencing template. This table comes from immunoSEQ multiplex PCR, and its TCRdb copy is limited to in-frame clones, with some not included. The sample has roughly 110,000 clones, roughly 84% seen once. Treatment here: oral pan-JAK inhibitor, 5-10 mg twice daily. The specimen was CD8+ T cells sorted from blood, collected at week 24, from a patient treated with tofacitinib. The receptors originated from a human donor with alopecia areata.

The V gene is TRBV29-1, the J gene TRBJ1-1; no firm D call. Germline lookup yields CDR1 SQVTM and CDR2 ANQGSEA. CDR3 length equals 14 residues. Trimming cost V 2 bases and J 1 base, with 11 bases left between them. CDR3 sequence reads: CSVEKGDGNTEAFF. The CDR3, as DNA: TGCAGCGTTGAAAAGGGAGACGGGAACACTGAAGCTTTCTTT. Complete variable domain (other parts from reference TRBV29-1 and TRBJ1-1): SAVISQKPSRDICQRGTSLTIQCQVDSQVTMMFWYRQQPGQSLTLIATANQGSEATYESGFVIDKFPISRPNLTFSTLTVSNMSPEDSSIYLCSVEKGDGNTEAFFGQGTRLTVV.

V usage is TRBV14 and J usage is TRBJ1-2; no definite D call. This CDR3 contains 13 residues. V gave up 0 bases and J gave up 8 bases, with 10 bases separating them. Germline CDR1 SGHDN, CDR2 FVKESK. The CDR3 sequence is CASSQDRGMGYTF. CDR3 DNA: TGTGCCAGCAGCCAAGATCGGGGAATGGGCTACACCTTC.

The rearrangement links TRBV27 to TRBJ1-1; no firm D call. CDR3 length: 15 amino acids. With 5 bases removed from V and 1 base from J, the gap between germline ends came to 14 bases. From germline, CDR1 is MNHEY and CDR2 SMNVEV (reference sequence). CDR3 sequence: CASSPYYSGNTEAFF. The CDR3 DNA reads TGTGCCAGCAGTCCCTACTACAGTGGGAACACTGAAGCTTTCTTT.

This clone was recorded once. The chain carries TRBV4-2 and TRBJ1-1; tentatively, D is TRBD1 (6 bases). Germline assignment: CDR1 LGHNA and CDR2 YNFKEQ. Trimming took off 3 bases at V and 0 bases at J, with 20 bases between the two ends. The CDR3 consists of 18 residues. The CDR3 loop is CASSQGLRGEHLNTEAFF. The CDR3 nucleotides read TGTGCCAGCAGCCAGGGGCTTAGGGGGGAGCACCTGAACACTGAAGCTTTCTTT.

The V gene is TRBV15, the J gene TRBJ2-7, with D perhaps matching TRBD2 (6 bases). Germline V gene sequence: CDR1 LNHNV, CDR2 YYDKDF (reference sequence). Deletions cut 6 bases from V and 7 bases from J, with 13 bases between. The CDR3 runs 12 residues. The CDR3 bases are TGTGCCACCAGGGGACTCTTGGGGGAGCAGTACTTC. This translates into CATRGLLGEQYF.

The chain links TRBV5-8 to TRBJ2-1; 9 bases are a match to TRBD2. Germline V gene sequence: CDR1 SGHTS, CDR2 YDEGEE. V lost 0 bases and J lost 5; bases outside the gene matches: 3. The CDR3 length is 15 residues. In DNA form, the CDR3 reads TGTGCCAGCAGCTTGGGGACTAGCGAGGACAATGAGCAGTTCTTC. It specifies CASSLGTSEDNEQFF. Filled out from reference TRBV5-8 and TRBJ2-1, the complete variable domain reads EAGVTQSPTHLIKTRGQQATLRCSPISGHTSVYWYQQALGLGLQFLLWYDEGEERNRGNFPPRFSGRQFPNYSSELNVNALELEDSALYLCASSLGTSEDNEQFFGPGTRLTVL.

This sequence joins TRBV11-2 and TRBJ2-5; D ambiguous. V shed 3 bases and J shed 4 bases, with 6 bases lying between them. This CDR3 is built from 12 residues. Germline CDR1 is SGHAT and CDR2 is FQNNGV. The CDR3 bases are TGTGCCAGCAGCTTTCGACTAGAGACCCAGTACTTC. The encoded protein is CASSFRLETQYF.

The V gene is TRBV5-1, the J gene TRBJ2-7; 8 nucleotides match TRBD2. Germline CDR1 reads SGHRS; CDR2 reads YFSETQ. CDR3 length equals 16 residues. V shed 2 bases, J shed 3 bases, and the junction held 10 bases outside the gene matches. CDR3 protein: CASSLGGGGFYYEQYF. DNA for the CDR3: TGCGCCAGCAGCTTAGGCGGCGGGGGGTTCTACTACGAGCAGTACTTC.

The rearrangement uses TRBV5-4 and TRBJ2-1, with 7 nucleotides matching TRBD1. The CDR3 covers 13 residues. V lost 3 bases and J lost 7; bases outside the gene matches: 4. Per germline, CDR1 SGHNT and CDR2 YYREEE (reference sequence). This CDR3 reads CASSSRQGNEQFF. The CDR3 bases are TGTGCCAGCAGCTCGCGACAGGGAAATGAGCAGTTCTTC.

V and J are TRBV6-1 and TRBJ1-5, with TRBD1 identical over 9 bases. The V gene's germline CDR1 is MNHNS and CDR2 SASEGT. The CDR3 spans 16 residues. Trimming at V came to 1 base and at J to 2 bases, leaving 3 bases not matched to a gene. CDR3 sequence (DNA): TGTGCCAGCAGTGAAGTGGGGGACAGGGGCAATCAGCCCCAGCATTTT. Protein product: CASSEVGDRGNQPQHF.

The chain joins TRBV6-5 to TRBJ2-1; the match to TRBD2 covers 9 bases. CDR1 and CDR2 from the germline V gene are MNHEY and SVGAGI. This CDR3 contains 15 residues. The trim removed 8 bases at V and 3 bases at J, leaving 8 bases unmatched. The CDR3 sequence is CASGPYSGGYNEQFF. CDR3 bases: TGTGCCAGCGGACCCTATAGCGGGGGCTACAATGAGCAGTTCTTC.

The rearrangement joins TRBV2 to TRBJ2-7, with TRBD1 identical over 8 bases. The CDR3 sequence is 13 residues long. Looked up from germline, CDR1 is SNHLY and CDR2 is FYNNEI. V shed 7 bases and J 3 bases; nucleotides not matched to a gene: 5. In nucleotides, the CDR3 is TGTGCCAGCAAGGACAGGGCGCTCTACGAGCAGTACTTC. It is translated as CASKDRALYEQYF.

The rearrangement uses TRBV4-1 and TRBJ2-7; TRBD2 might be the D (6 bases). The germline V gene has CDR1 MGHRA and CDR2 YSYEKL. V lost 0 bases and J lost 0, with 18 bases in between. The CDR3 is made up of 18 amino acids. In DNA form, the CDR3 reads TGCGCCAGCAGCCAAGAATTTGGGCGGGATCCTTTCTCCTACGAGCAGTACTTC. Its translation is CASSQEFGRDPFSYEQYF.

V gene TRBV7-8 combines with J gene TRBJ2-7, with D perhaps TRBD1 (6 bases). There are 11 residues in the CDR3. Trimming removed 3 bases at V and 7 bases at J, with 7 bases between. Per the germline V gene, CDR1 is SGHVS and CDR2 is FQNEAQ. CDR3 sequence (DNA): TGTGCCAGCAGCTTGACAGGAGAGCAGTACTTC. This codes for CASSLTGEQYF.

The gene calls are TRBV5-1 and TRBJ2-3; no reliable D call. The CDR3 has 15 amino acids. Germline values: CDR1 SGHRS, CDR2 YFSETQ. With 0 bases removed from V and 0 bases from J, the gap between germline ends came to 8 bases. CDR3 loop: CASSLVRVSTDTQYF. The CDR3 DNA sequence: TGCGCCAGCAGCTTGGTCCGGGTTAGCACAGATACGCAGTATTTT.

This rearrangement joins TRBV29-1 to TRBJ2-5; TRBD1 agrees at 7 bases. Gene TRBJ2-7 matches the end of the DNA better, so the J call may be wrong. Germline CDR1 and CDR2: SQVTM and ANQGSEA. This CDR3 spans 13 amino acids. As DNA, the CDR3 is TGCAGCGCGCGGACAGGCCGACCCGTCGAGCAGTACTTC. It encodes CSARTGRPVEQYF.

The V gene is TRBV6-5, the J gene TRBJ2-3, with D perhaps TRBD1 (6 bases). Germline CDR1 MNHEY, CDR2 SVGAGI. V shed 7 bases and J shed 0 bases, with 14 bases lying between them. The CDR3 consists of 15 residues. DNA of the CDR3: TGTGCCAGCAACCACAGGGCTCATAGCACAGATACGCAGTATTTT. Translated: CASNHRAHSTDTQYF.

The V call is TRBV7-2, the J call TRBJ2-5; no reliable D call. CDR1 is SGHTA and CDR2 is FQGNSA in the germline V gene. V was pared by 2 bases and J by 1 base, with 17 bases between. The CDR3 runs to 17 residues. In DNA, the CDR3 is TGTGCCAGCAGCTTAAATCGGGTCGGAAGAATCCAAGAGACCCAGTACTTC. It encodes CASSLNRVGRIQETQYF.

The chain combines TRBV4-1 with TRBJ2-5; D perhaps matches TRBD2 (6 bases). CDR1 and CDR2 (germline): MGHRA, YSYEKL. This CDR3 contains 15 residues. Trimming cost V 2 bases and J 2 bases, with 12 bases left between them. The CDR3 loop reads CASSQSAGLQETQYF. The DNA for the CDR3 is TGCGCCAGCAGCCAATCCGCGGGGTTACAAGAGACCCAGTACTTC.

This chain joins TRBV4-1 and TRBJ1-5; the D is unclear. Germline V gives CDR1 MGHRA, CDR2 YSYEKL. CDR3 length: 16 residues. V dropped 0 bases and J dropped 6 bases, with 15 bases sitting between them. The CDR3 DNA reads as TGCGCCAGCAGCCAAGATCTTACAGCGCCGGGTCAGCCCCAGCATTTT. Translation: CASSQDLTAPGQPQHF.

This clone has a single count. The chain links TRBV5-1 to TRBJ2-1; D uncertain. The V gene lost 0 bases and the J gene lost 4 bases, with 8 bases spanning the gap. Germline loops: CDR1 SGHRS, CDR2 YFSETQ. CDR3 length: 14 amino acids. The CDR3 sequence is CASSLGGLYNEQFF. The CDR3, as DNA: TGCGCCAGCAGCTTGGGGGGTCTATACAATGAGCAGTTCTTC.

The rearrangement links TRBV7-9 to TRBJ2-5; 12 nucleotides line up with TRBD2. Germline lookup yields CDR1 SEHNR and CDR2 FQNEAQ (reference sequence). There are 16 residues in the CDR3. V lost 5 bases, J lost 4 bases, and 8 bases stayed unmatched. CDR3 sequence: CASSPPTSGGPETQYF. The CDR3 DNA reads TGTGCCAGCAGCCCCCCGACTAGCGGGGGCCCAGAGACCCAGTACTTC.

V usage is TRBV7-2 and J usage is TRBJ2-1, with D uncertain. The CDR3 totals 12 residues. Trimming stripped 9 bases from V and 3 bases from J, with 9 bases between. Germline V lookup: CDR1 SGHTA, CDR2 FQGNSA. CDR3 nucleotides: TGTGCCAGTACTGAAAACTACAATGAGCAGTTCTTC. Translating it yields CASTENYNEQFF.

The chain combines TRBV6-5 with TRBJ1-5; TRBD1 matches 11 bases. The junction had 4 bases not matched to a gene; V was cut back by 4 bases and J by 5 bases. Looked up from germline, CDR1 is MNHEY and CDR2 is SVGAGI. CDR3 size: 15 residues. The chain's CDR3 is CASSLGQGGDQPQHF. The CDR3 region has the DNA TGTGCCAGCAGTTTGGGACAGGGGGGGGATCAGCCCCAGCATTTT.

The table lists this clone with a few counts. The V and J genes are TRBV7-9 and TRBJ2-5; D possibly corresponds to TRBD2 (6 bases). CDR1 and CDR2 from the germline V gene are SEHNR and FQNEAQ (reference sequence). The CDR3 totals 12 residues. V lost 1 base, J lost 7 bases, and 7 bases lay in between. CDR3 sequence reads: CASSLDGGTQYF. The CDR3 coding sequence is TGTGCCAGCAGCTTAGACGGGGGGACCCAGTACTTC.

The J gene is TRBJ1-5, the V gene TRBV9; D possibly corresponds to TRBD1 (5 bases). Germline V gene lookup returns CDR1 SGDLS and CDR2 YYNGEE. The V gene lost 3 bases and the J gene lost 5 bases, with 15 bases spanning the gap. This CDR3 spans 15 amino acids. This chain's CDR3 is CASSASGLEHQPQHF. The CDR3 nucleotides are TGTGCCAGCAGCGCCTCAGGGTTAGAGCATCAGCCCCAGCATTTT.